A single T cell receptor beta chain is shown here with its context. TCRdb reprocessed the 5' RACE reads with MiXCR, giving one entry per CDR3 protein. The sample has over 35,000 distinct CDR3 sequences, roughly 9% seen once. These data are taken from a study of T-cell memory formation after mild COVID-19. Across the study: Largely, the TCR clusters proved donor specific.

The V gene's germline CDR1 is SGHVS and CDR2 FQNEAQ. This CDR3 comprises 16 residues. V was clipped by 4 bases and J by 6 bases; unmatched bases: 9. Material for sequencing was PBMCs or a T cell subset sorted from them (not recorded which). The sequence came from an adult woman who had mild COVID-19 (a few samples of this study predate the infection). Cell type and time point are not known. The chain joins TRBV7-8 to TRBJ1-2; TRBD1 agrees at 12 bases. The CDR3 region is CASSSQPGTGGNGYTF. Written as DNA, the CDR3 is TGTGCCAGCAGCTCCCAACCCGGGACAGGGGGCAATGGCTACACCTTC.